Presented here are 21 T cell receptor beta chains from one specimen sequenced in a study of T cell repertoires in cytomegalovirus infection. TCRdb ran MiXCR on the reads and lists one entry per CDR3 protein. The data show about 180,000 distinct CDR3 sequences, about a sixth seen once. Specimen: CD8+ T cells from PBMCs. The receptors were gathered from a human donor in good health (CMV status not recorded). Some clones in this sample may be carry-over from other donors' samples.

In its sample, this clonotype is medium-sized. The gene calls are TRBV7-8 and TRBJ2-1; 11 bases agree with TRBD1. The CDR3 is 16 amino acids. Germline V CDR1 and CDR2: SGHVS, FQNEAQ. V shed 5 bases, J shed 3 bases, and the junction held 6 bases outside the gene matches. The CDR3, as DNA: TGTGCCAGCAGCCCAGGACAGGGGGCCGACTACAATGAGCAGTTCTTC. It is translated as CASSPGQGADYNEQFF.

This clonotype occurred a few times. The chain joins TRBV2 to TRBJ2-1; 8 bases are shared with TRBD1. Germline CDR1 and CDR2: SNHLY and FYNNEI. Losses at the gene ends were 6 bases for V and 0 bases for J; bases not matched to a gene: 7. This CDR3 contains 16 residues. CDR3 in DNA: TGTGCCAGCAGCCCAGGGGGCCGTAGCTCCTACAATGAGCAGTTCTTC. Translating gives CASSPGGRSSYNEQFF.

This sequence joins TRBV6-2 or TRBV6-3 and TRBJ2-1, with D possibly being TRBD1 or TRBD2 (5 bases each). Germline loops: CDR1 MNHEY, CDR2 SVGEGT. The V and J ends lost 9 bases and 7 bases respectively, with 16 bases between them. This CDR3 spans 13 amino acids. Here the CDR3 reads CASYANWGNEQFF. DNA of the CDR3: TGTGCCAGTTACGCTAACTGGGGGAATGAGCAGTTCTTC.

This clonotype showed up just a few times. The chain is built from TRBV11-2 and TRBJ1-4; D unresolved. V was shortened by 0 bases and J by 4 bases, with 15 bases between the two germline ends. This CDR3 contains 17 residues. Germline V gene lookup returns CDR1 SGHAT and CDR2 FQNNGV. The CDR3 region is CASSLEAPWAVNEKLFF. CDR3 nucleotide sequence: TGTGCCAGCAGCTTAGAAGCTCCTTGGGCAGTTAATGAAAAACTGTTTTTT.

The V call is TRBV12-3 or TRBV12-4, the J call TRBJ2-1; TRBD1 might be the D (5 bases). Between the trimmed V and J ends, which lost 5 bases and 7 bases, there was a span of 18 bases. The CDR3 covers 15 residues. CDR3 bases: TGTGCCAGCAGTGTCAGTCACGCCAAGGGGAATGAGCAGTTCTTC. The encoded protein is CASSVSHAKGNEQFF.

The chain recombines TRBV29-1 with TRBJ2-7; D gene uncertain. The CDR3 extends over 11 amino acids. V gave up 2 bases and J gave up 3 bases, with 5 bases separating them. Germline CDR1 SQVTM, CDR2 ANQGSEA. The CDR3 protein is CSVELGYEQYF. DNA for the CDR3: TGCAGCGTTGAACTCGGCTACGAGCAGTACTTC.

The rearrangement links TRBV29-1 to TRBJ2-1; unclear D gene. The CDR3 runs to 11 residues. Per the germline V gene, CDR1 is SQVTM and CDR2 is ANQGSEA. V was clipped by 6 bases and J by 6 bases, with 9 bases between them. CDR3 sequence: CSVEFVNEQFF. For the CDR3, the DNA is TGCAGCGTGGAGTTCGTCAATGAGCAGTTCTTC.

The gene calls are TRBV6-1 and TRBJ1-1; 9 positions agree with TRBD1. The junction had 6 bases not matched to a gene; V was cut back by 6 bases and J by 1 base. The CDR3 contains 15 residues. CDR1 and CDR2 (germline): MNHNS, SASEGT. CDR3 in amino acids: CASSDHRGRNTEAFF. CDR3 DNA sequence: TGTGCCAGCAGCGATCACAGGGGGCGGAACACTGAAGCTTTCTTT.

The chain links TRBV29-1 to TRBJ2-3; maybe TRBD2 (6 bases). The CDR3 is made up of 13 amino acids. Trimming pared 5 bases from V and 2 bases from J, leaving 11 bases between. Looked up from germline, CDR1 is SQVTM and CDR2 is ANQGSEA. The CDR3 nucleotides read TGCAGCGTTTGGAGGGGCCTCACAGATACGCAGTATTTT. Its translation is CSVWRGLTDTQYF.

The chain employs TRBV12-5 and TRBJ2-1, with 8 bases fitting TRBD1. V gave up 5 bases and J gave up 6 bases; unmatched junction bases: 9. Per the germline V gene, CDR1 is LGHNT and CDR2 is FRNRAP. CDR3 size: 15 residues. CDR3 bases: TGTGCTAGTGGTACGGACAGGGCCCTCCTCAATGAGCAGTTCTTC. Translation: CASGTDRALLNEQFF.

The CDR3 coding sequence is TGCAGTGCTAGAGATGGAGTTGGGGGTCGCTACAATGAGCAGTTCTTC. Its protein is CSARDGVGGRYNEQFF. This chain uses TRBV20-1 with TRBJ2-1, with D perhaps given as TRBD1 or TRBD2 (5 bases each). The length of the CDR3 is 16 residues. CDR1 and CDR2 from the germline V gene are DFQATT and SNEGSKA (reference sequence). Trimming left V 0 bases short and J 3 bases short, with 15 bases between.

This clonotype was seen repeatedly, ten times or more. The CDR3 DNA follows: TGTGCCAGCAGCTCACCCCATACGCAGTATTTT. This codes for CASSSPHTQYF. The chain combines TRBV7-2 with TRBJ2-3; D ambiguous. Trimming shortened V by 4 bases and J by 7 bases, and 6 bases separated the two germline ends. The CDR3 length is 11 residues. Germline V gene data show CDR1 as SGHTA and CDR2 as FQGNSA.

The rearrangement joins TRBV28 to TRBJ1-2; D perhaps matches TRBD1 (6 bases). V gave up 10 bases and J gave up 5 bases, with 20 bases separating them. The germline CDR1 and CDR2 sequences are MDHEN and SYDVKM. The CDR3 totals 14 residues. CDR3 nucleotides: TGTGCCACCCGCTTCGGGGGCGCGAGGTATGGCTACACCTTC. Encoded protein: CATRFGGARYGYTF.

For the CDR3, the DNA is TGTGCCAGCAGTGAAAGGCAGGGTTACAATGAGCAGTTCTTC. Translating it yields CASSERQGYNEQFF. The chain combines TRBV6-1 with TRBJ2-1; weak D call: TRBD1 (5 bases). V was cut by 2 bases and J by 4 bases, with 9 bases left in between. CDR1 is MNHNS, CDR2 SASEGT, per germline. This CDR3 region has 14 residues.

This chain uses TRBV20-1 with TRBJ1-1, with D unclear. The V end lost 3 bases, the J end lost 0 bases, and 8 bases lay between the germline ends. CDR1 is DFQATT and CDR2 is SNEGSKA in the germline V gene (reference sequence). The CDR3 length is 13 residues. CDR3 nucleotides: TGCAGTGCTAGTAAGGGCCTGAACACTGAAGCTTTCTTT. This codes for CSASKGLNTEAFF.

V gene TRBV2 combines with J gene TRBJ2-1, with no clear D. The CDR3 covers 14 residues. CDR1 SNHLY and CDR2 FYNNEI come from the germline V gene. Trimming pared 4 bases from V and 7 bases from J, leaving 14 bases between. The CDR3 is CASSGATTQNEQFF. Written as DNA, the CDR3 is TGTGCCAGCAGTGGAGCTACTACACAGAATGAGCAGTTCTTC. The complete variable domain, with remaining parts taken from reference TRBV2 and TRBJ2-1, reads EPEVTQTPSHQVTQMGQEVILRCVPISNHLYFYWYRQILGQKVEFLVSFYNNEISEKSEIFDDQFSVERPDGSNFTLKIRSTKLEDSAMYFCASSGATTQNEQFFGPGTRLTVL.

This sequence joins TRBV6-1 and TRBJ2-3; D gene ambiguous. With 5 bases removed from V and 11 bases from J, the gap between germline ends came to 17 bases. Germline V gives CDR1 MNHNS, CDR2 SASEGT. CDR3 length: 13 amino acids. The CDR3 region is CASSPGYYYKQYF. CDR3 coding DNA: TGTGCCAGCAGTCCCGGGTACTACTATAAGCAGTATTTT.

The rearrangement joins TRBV28 to TRBJ2-1; D remains ambiguous. The germline gives CDR1 MDHEN, CDR2 SYDVKM. The CDR3 spans 14 residues. Trimming cost V 6 bases and J 5 bases, with 14 bases left between them. CDR3 sequence reads: CASSPLVSHNEQFF. CDR3 in DNA: TGTGCCAGCAGCCCTCTCGTTTCCCACAATGAGCAGTTCTTC. Using reference TRBV28 and TRBJ2-1 for the parts outside the CDR3, the full variable domain is DVKVTQSSRYLVKRTGEKVFLECVQDMDHENMFWYRQDPGLGLRLIYFSYDVKMKEKGDIPEGYSVSREKKERFSLILESASTNQTSMYLCASSPLVSHNEQFFGPGTRLTVL.

The chain recombines TRBV12-3 or TRBV12-4 with TRBJ2-1, with D perhaps TRBD1 or TRBD2 (5 bases each). The CDR3 sequence is 10 residues long. V was clipped by 6 bases and J by 8 bases, with 5 bases between them. The CDR3 spells CASRGHEQFF. DNA for the CDR3: TGTGCCAGCAGGGGACATGAGCAGTTCTTC.

This rearrangement joins TRBV7-9 to TRBJ1-2, with 9 bases identical to TRBD1. V dropped 3 bases and J dropped 4; count of bases not matched to a gene: 9. Germline values: CDR1 SEHNR, CDR2 FQNEAQ (reference sequence). The CDR3 has 16 residues. CDR3 residues: CASSFVRDRDIYGYTF. The CDR3 coding sequence is TGTGCCAGCAGCTTTGTCCGGGACAGGGACATCTATGGCTACACCTTC.

V and J are TRBV7-6 and TRBJ2-1; TRBD1 matches at 7 bases. CDR1 SGHVS and CDR2 FNYEAQ come from the germline V gene. The CDR3 is made up of 13 amino acids. The ends lost 6 bases at V and 6 bases at J; junction bases unmatched: 5. In nucleotides, the CDR3 is TGTGCCAGCAGTCGACAGGGAACCAATGAGCAGTTCTTC. This translates into CASSRQGTNEQFF.